A selection of T cell receptor beta chains follows, all from one sample in a study of early T cells in non-severe SARS-CoV-2 infection. MiXCR was run by TCRdb on the 5' RACE reads, yielding one entry per CDR3 protein. In the table there are roughly 50,000 distinct CDR3 sequences, roughly 8.2% of which are singletons. The sample comprised whole blood. These receptor sequences come from an adult who was a healthcare worker with PCR-confirmed SARS-CoV-2 infection or an uninfected control (not recorded which). Both conserved end residues are part of each CDR3. D genes are given only for firm matches. Only part of the rows carry a size: once, few, many, or a class if the clone is expanded.

>TRBJ2-6|.|TRBV6-5|many
CASRKSGANVLTF
TGTGCCAGCAGGAAGTCTGGGGCCAACGTCCTGACTTTC
>TRBJ1-6|.|TRBV4-1|.
CASSHPGSYNSPLHF
TGCGCCAGCAGCCATCCGGGGAGCTATAATTCACCCCTCCACTTT
>TRBJ2-3|.|TRBV7-9|.
CASSPPLEWDTQYF
TGTGCCAGCAGCCCCCCCCTCGAGTGGGATACGCAGTATTTT
>TRBJ2-1|.|TRBV5-1|few
CASSLARSGYYNEQFF
TGCGCCAGCAGCCTGGCGAGGTCGGGATATTACAATGAGCAGTTCTTC
>TRBJ2-6|.|TRBV3-1|few
CASSLTWGSASGANVLTF
TGTGCCAGCAGCCTCACGTGGGGGTCGGCCTCTGGGGCCAACGTCCTGACTTTC
>TRBJ1-3|.|TRBV11-2|many
CASRPITGSGNTIYF
TGTGCCAGCAGGCCAATTACCGGGTCTGGAAACACCATATATTTT
>TRBJ2-7|TRBD2|TRBV20-1|many
CSAGSSGGYEQYF
TGCAGCGCGGGGTCTAGCGGGGGGTACGAGCAGTACTTC
>TRBJ1-2|TRBD1|TRBV29-1|.
CSVSDRDNYGYTF
TGCAGCGTTTCCGACAGGGATAACTATGGCTACACCTTC
>TRBJ2-1|.|TRBV4-1|.
CASSGPAGNEQFF
TGCGCCAGCAGCGGGCCAGCTGGCAATGAGCAGTTCTTC
>TRBJ2-7|TRBD2|TRBV29-1|few
CSVGGRALEQYF
TGCAGCGTTGGGGGGAGGGCCCTCGAGCAGTACTTC
>TRBJ2-7|TRBD2|TRBV28|few
CASTLAASYEQYF
TGTGCCAGCACCCTAGCGGCGAGCTACGAGCAGTACTTC
>TRBJ2-3|TRBD2|TRBV10-3|few
CAISESSGTTSGTQYF
TGTGCCATCAGTGAGTCAAGCGGGACGACTAGCGGTACGCAGTATTTT
>TRBJ1-2|.|TRBV3-1|many
CASSHVQGTNYGYTF
TGTGCCAGCAGCCACGTACAGGGAACTAACTATGGCTACACCTTC
>TRBJ2-7|TRBD1|TRBV9|few
CASSVGQGLPSPSYEQYF
TGTGCCAGCAGCGTGGGACAGGGTTTACCGTCGCCCTCCTACGAGCAGTACTTC
>TRBJ2-1|.|TRBV12-3/TRBV12-4|.
CASSLGGATHNEQFF
TGTGCCAGCAGTCTAGGTGGGGCCACCCACAATGAGCAGTTCTTC
>TRBJ2-1|.|TRBV6-4|many
CASAPESGSYNEQFF
TGTGCCAGCGCTCCAGAGAGCGGCTCCTACAATGAGCAGTTCTTC
>TRBJ2-4|.|TRBV30|few
CAWSASSHGIQYF
TGTGCCTGGAGTGCCAGCTCCCACGGCATTCAGTACTTC
>TRBJ2-2|.|TRBV5-1|many
CASSLIGSSAGELFF
TGCGCCAGCAGCTTGATTGGCAGCTCGGCCGGGGAGCTGTTTTTT
>TRBJ2-1|.|TRBV20-1|few
CSARDRLRQFF
TGCAGTGCTAGAGATAGGCTGAGGCAGTTCTTC
>TRBJ2-1|.|TRBV15|few
CATSRDPDPRPDVDEQFF
TGTGCCACCAGCAGAGATCCCGATCCTCGACCCGATGTGGATGAGCAGTTCTTC
>TRBJ1-2|.|TRBV13|.
CASSLLLGDYGYTF
TGTGCCAGCAGCTTATTACTCGGGGACTATGGCTACACCTTC
>TRBJ2-5|.|TRBV5-5|.
CASSTGTQETQYF
TGTGCCAGCAGTACCGGCACCCAAGAGACCCAGTACTTC
>TRBJ2-5|.|TRBV20-1|many
CSARRAGLETQYF
TGCAGTGCTAGGCGGGCGGGATTGGAGACCCAGTACTTC
>TRBJ2-5|TRBD2|TRBV18|many
CASSPPWAGEETQYF
TGTGCCAGCTCACCACCCTGGGCGGGGGAAGAGACCCAGTACTTC
>TRBJ2-2|.|TRBV5-1|.
CASSLDGNTGELFF
TGCGCCAGCAGCTTGGACGGGAACACCGGGGAGCTGTTTTTT
>TRBJ2-1|.|TRBV12-3/TRBV12-4|few
CASSLGGRHGVGEQFF
TGTGCCAGCAGTTTAGGTGGCAGGCACGGGGTAGGAGAGCAGTTCTTC
>TRBJ1-1|TRBD1|TRBV5-6|few
CASSRDSSVNTEAFF
TGTGCCAGCAGCAGGGACAGCTCCGTGAACACTGAAGCTTTCTTT
>TRBJ1-2|TRBD1|TRBV27|many
CASSHTTGEGGYTF
TGTGCCAGCAGTCATACAACAGGGGAGGGTGGCTACACCTTC
>TRBJ2-1|.|TRBV20-1|.
CSVTGRGNEQFF
TGCAGCGTAACGGGGCGAGGCAATGAGCAGTTCTTC